Below are 15 T cell receptor beta chains sequenced from a single sample in a study of shared clonotypes between healthy human individuals. Libraries were prepared by immunoSEQ multiplex PCR; TCRdb keeps only in-frame clonotypes and omits some of them. The sample lists some 450,000 clones; more than 70% were seen once. Material for sequencing was PBMCs. The receptors come from a middle-aged woman in good health. Some clones in this sample may be carry-over from other donors' samples.

On this clone: It is likely a read error: a sequence one base away is far more abundant. The chain couples TRBV30 to TRBJ2-2, with TRBD2 as a possible D gene (7 bases). The CDR3 extends over 15 amino acids. The V end lost 3 bases, the J end lost 5 bases, and 16 bases lay between the germline ends. The germline V gene has CDR1 GTSNPN and CDR2 SVGIG (reference sequence). The DNA of the CDR3 is TGTGCCTGGAGGAGTGCAGGGGAGGGTACCGGGGAGCTGTTTTTT. Translating it yields CAWRSAGEGTGELFF.

The V and J genes are TRBV21-1 and TRBJ1-1. TRBV21-1 is a recognized pseudogene. The CDR3 spans 16 residues. The CDR3 spells CASSSGWVLEDTEAFF. The CDR3 DNA reads TGTGCCAGCAGCAGCGGGTGGGTTTTGGAGGACACTGAAGCTTTCTTT.

This clone was picked up one time. At one of its ends the junction is not consistent with the germline gene, which may arise from a read error. The gene calls are TRBV18 and TRBJ1-2; TRBD1 matches 8 bases. The germline V gene has CDR1 KGHSH and CDR2 LQKENI. This CDR3 contains 14 residues. CDR3 nucleotides: TGTGCCAGCTCACCACCAGGCAGGGGGCAGGCGAAATACTTC. It is translated as CASSPPGRGQAKYF.

The chain is built from TRBV28 and TRBJ2-2; D gene uncertain. This CDR3 comprises 14 residues. The germline gives CDR1 MDHEN, CDR2 SYDVKM. The V end lost 6 bases, the J end lost 1 base, and 9 bases lay between the germline ends. In DNA form, the CDR3 reads TGTGCCAGCAGCAGTAACAGGAACACCGGGGAGCTGTTTTTT. Translating it yields CASSSNRNTGELFF.

Remarks on this clone: This likely traces to a read error, being one base from a far larger clone. Other DNA sequences in this specimen translate into the identical CDR3. The chain joins TRBV4-1 to TRBJ1-4, with 7 bases identical to TRBD1. The junction had 9 bases not matched to a gene; V was cut back by 6 bases and J by 5 bases. The length of the CDR3 is 15 residues. Germline CDR1 is MGHRA and CDR2 is YSYEKL. The CDR3 loop is CASSQQGNRNEKLFF. CDR3 bases: TGCGCCAGCAGTCAACAGGGGAATCGGAATGAAAAACTGTTTTTT.

This chain joins TRBV14 and TRBJ1-2; unclear D gene. Deletions cut 4 bases from V and 4 bases from J, with 7 bases between. The length of the CDR3 is 12 residues. Germline V gives CDR1 SGHDN, CDR2 FVKESK. The CDR3 nucleotides are TGTGCCAGCAGCCCCGGTCGCTATGGCTACACCTTC. The encoded protein is CASSPGRYGYTF.

The chain joins TRBV10-3 to TRBJ2-5; D remains unclear. This CDR3 is built from 11 residues. In germline, CDR1 is ENHRY, CDR2 SYGVKD. V dropped 8 bases and J dropped 2 bases, with 6 bases sitting between them. This CDR3 reads CAIGLQETQYF. In DNA, the CDR3 is TGTGCCATCGGGTTACAAGAGACCCAGTACTTC.

The chain carries TRBV4-1 and TRBJ2-5; D tentatively reads TRBD1 or TRBD2 (6 bases each). The CDR3 sequence is 17 residues long. The V end lost 2 bases, the J end lost 4 bases, and 20 bases lay between the germline ends. CDR1 is MGHRA, CDR2 YSYEKL, per germline. CDR3 loop: CASSQNLIQGGGETQYF. Written as DNA, the CDR3 is TGCGCCAGCAGCCAAAATCTGATACAGGGAGGCGGAGAGACCCAGTACTTC.

The chain uses TRBV19 and TRBJ2-1; tentatively, D is TRBD1 (7 bases). V was shortened by 11 bases and J by 2 bases, with 13 bases between the two germline ends. The CDR3 covers 13 residues. Germline lookup yields CDR1 LNHDA and CDR2 SQIVND (reference sequence). CDR3 amino acids: CAAGGGPYNEQFF. The CDR3 DNA sequence: TGTGCCGCAGGGGGAGGCCCCTACAATGAGCAGTTCTTC.

CDR3 in amino acids: CASSLGTATSTDTQYF. The CDR3 DNA sequence: TGTGCCAGCAGCCTAGGGACGGCTACTAGCACAGATACGCAGTATTTT. This chain links TRBV5-4 with TRBJ2-3; D tentatively fits TRBD1 or TRBD2 (5 bases each). Germline V lookup: CDR1 SGHNT, CDR2 YYREEE (reference sequence). This CDR3 has 16 amino acids. Trimming shortened V by 4 bases and J by 0 bases, and 15 bases separated the two germline ends.

This clone was counted once. The CDR3 region has the DNA TGTGCCAGCAGCCCACAGGCGGGACAAAGCTACGAGCAGTACTTC. It encodes CASSPQAGQSYEQYF. The chain joins TRBV7-2 to TRBJ2-5; D is perhaps TRBD1 or TRBD2 (6 bases each). The DNA end favors TRBJ2-7, so the J call may be wrong. The germline CDR1 and CDR2 sequences are SGHTA and FQGNSA. The CDR3 length is 15 residues.

For this clone: A much more abundant neighbour one base away suggests this may be a read error. The rearrangement links TRBV5-1 to TRBJ2-2; D may be TRBD2 (6 bases). Germline loops: CDR1 SGHRS, CDR2 YFSETQ. The CDR3 loop spans 16 amino acids. Trimming took 1 base from V and 3 from J, leaving 13 bases between them. The CDR3 DNA is TGCGCCAGCAGCTTGAGTGGGACTCTATACACCGGGGAGCTGTTTTTT. Translating it yields CASSLSGTLYTGELFF.

The genes are TRBV13 and TRBJ2-1; the match to TRBD1 covers 7 bases. V gave up 5 bases and J gave up 15 bases; unmatched junction bases: 10. This CDR3 comprises 12 residues. CDR1 is PRHDT, CDR2 FYEKMQ, per germline (reference sequence). The CDR3: CASSLMGQRGFF. The CDR3 DNA reads as TGTGCCAGCAGCCTCATGGGACAGCGAGGGTTCTTC.

The sample holds one count of this clone. At one end, the junction sequence differs from germline, possibly due to a read error. V is TRBV28 and J is TRBJ2-7; the D gene is possibly TRBD1 (6 bases). The CDR3 covers 15 residues. The V gene's germline CDR1 is MDHEN and CDR2 SYDVKM. The CDR3 reads CASSLWGAGSYGQYF. CDR3 DNA sequence: TGTGCCAGCAGTTTATGGGGGGCTGGATCCTACGGGCAGTACTTC.

The chain links TRBV5-4 to TRBJ1-2; weak D call: TRBD1 (5 bases). Germline V lookup: CDR1 SGHNT, CDR2 YYREEE (reference sequence). The CDR3 extends over 12 amino acids. V was shortened by 4 bases and J by 5 bases, with 9 bases between the two germline ends. The DNA of the CDR3 is TGTGCCAGCAGCCTTGACAGTTATGGCTACACCTTC. Residues: CASSLDSYGYTF.